This is a list of T cell receptor beta chains from one sample in a study of response to subunit inactivated influenza vaccine. TCRdb fed the RT-PCR reads into MiXCR, producing one record per CDR3 protein. The sample lists about 480,000 distinct CDR3 sequences; around 13% were seen once. Sequencing was performed on PBMCs from blood, taken 35 to 45 days after vaccination. Receptors were obtained from a man aged 45-65 years who received an inactivated influenza vaccine. CDR3s include the opening cysteine and the closing phenylalanine or tryptophan. A D gene is named only where the DNA matches it firmly. Some rows have no size entry. The others give once, few or many, or a class for an expanded clone.

- | - | TRBJ2-2 | TRBV15 | CATSRDLRDHTGELFF | TGTGCCACCAGCAGAGATCTCAGGGACCACACCGGGGAGCTGTTTTTT
- | - | TRBJ2-5 | TRBV5-1 | CASSLAGSNVETQYF | TGCGCCAGCAGTTTAGCCGGGAGCAATGTAGAGACCCAGTACTTC
- | - | TRBJ1-1 | TRBV4-3 | CASSQDTALVNTEAFF | TGCGCCAGCAGCCAAGATACGGCACTGGTGAACACTGAAGCTTTCTTT
many | TRBD1 | TRBJ2-1 | TRBV5-6 | CASSAGGQGATYNEQFF | TGTGCCAGCAGCGCCGGTGGACAGGGGGCAACCTACAATGAGCAGTTCTTC
- | TRBD2 | TRBJ2-1 | TRBV12-3/TRBV12-4 | CASSLKREYNEQFF | TGTGCCAGCAGTTTAAAGCGGGAGTACAATGAGCAGTTCTTC
few | TRBD2 | TRBJ2-7 | TRBV5-1 | CASSFRASGSYEQYF | TGCGCCAGCAGCTTTCGGGCTAGCGGGAGCTACGAGCAGTACTTC
few | TRBD1 | TRBJ2-5 | TRBV7-2 | CASSPPRQGHQETQYF | TGTGCCAGCAGCCCGCCGAGACAGGGGCACCAAGAGACCCAGTACTTC
few | - | TRBJ1-3 | TRBV7-9 | CASSFPSSGNTIYF | TGTGCCAGCAGCTTTCCGAGCTCTGGAAACACCATATATTTT
- | - | TRBJ2-2 | TRBV12-3/TRBV12-4 | CASSPTGSRTGELFF | TGTGCCAGCAGTCCTACAGGGTCGCGCACCGGGGAGCTGTTTTTT
few | - | TRBJ2-1 | TRBV12-3/TRBV12-4 | CASSFDYPNEQFF | TGTGCCAGCAGTTTTGACTACCCCAATGAGCAGTTCTTC
- | - | TRBJ1-1 | TRBV2 | CASIRIGTEAFF | TGTGCCAGCATTAGGATTGGCACTGAAGCTTTCTTT
few | TRBD2 | TRBJ2-7 | TRBV20-1 | CSATSGGASYEQYF | TGCAGTGCTACTAGCGGGGGGGCGTCCTACGAGCAGTACTTC
many | TRBD2 | TRBJ2-1 | TRBV6-2/TRBV6-3 | CASSPVAGGRYNEQFF | TGTGCCAGCAGTCCCGTAGCGGGAGGCAGGTACAATGAGCAGTTCTTC
- | - | TRBJ2-1 | TRBV12-3/TRBV12-4 | CASSFLSSSYNEQFF | TGTGCCAGCAGTTTCCTATCGAGCTCCTACAATGAGCAGTTCTTC
many | - | TRBJ1-3 | TRBV3-1 | CASSPIGSGNTIYF | TGTGCCAGCAGCCCAATTGGTTCTGGAAACACCATATATTTT
- | - | TRBJ1-4 | TRBV7-6 | CASSPGLREGEKLFF | TGTGCCAGCAGCCCTGGACTCCGGGAGGGCGAAAAACTGTTTTTT
few | TRBD1 | TRBJ1-1 | TRBV3-1 | CASSSGHRGTEAFF | TGTGCCAGCAGCTCCGGTCACAGGGGCACTGAAGCTTTCTTT
few | - | TRBJ2-7 | TRBV2 | CASRQALAVSYEQYF | TGTGCCAGCAGACAGGCCCTAGCCGTATCCTACGAGCAGTACTTC
many | - | TRBJ2-7 | TRBV20-1 | CSVSISGVKSEQYF | TGCAGTGTGTCCATTTCTGGGGTTAAGAGCGAGCAGTACTTC
- | TRBD2 | TRBJ2-2 | TRBV7-2 | CASSSPGLAGLSLFF | TGTGCCAGCAGCTCGCCGGGACTAGCGGGACTATCGCTGTTTTTT
few | - | TRBJ2-3 | TRBV20-1 | CSASDLEGAVSSTDTQYF | TGCAGTGCTAGTGACCTTGAGGGAGCGGTCAGTAGCACAGATACGCAGTATTTT
- | TRBD1 | TRBJ2-7 | TRBV20-1 | CSAEMWDRGRGEQYF | TGCAGTGCGGAGATGTGGGACAGGGGGCGAGGGGAGCAGTACTTC
few | - | TRBJ2-1 | TRBV7-9 | CASSLAHGLEQFF | TGTGCCAGCAGCTTAGCTCACGGACTCGAGCAGTTCTTC
- | - | TRBJ1-1 | TRBV6-5 | CASSYSDWYEGSGKAFF | TGTGCCAGCAGTTACTCTGATTGGTATGAAGGCTCAGGGAAAGCTTTCTTT
- | - | TRBJ2-1 | TRBV6-1 | CASTPTVGSSYNEQFF | TGTGCCAGCACCCCGACGGTGGGGAGCTCCTACAATGAGCAGTTCTTC
few | TRBD2 | TRBJ2-3 | TRBV24-1 | CATSDYGLAGGTDTQYF | TGTGCCACCAGTGATTATGGACTAGCGGGGGGCACAGATACGCAGTATTTT
few | - | TRBJ1-3 | TRBV7-8 | CASSLSASQSLIGNTIYF | TGTGCCAGCAGCTTATCCGCCAGCCAATCCCTTATAGGCAACACCATATATTTT
- | - | TRBJ2-2 | TRBV12-3/TRBV12-4 | CASNKGLFTGELFF | TGTGCCAGCAATAAAGGGTTATTCACCGGGGAGCTGTTTTTT
many | TRBD1 | TRBJ2-7 | TRBV4-2 | CASSQRWGQGSVEQYF | TGTGCCAGCAGCCAAAGATGGGGACAGGGTTCCGTCGAGCAGTACTTC
few | - | TRBJ2-1 | TRBV5-1 | CASSLVGPSYNEQFF | TGCGCCAGCAGCTTGGTGGGACCCTCCTACAATGAGCAGTTCTTC